This T cell receptor beta chain came from a study of response to subunit inactivated influenza vaccine. TCRdb independently ran MiXCR on the RT-PCR reads; one entry per CDR3 protein. The sample carries some 570,000 distinct CDR3 sequences, about 11% recorded once. Germline V gene data show CDR1 as SGHRS and CDR2 as YFSETQ. V lost 3 bases and J 4 bases, leaving 13 bases between the germline ends. This CDR3 region has 15 residues. These same data were also listed under a study on T cells expressing NK-cell markers. That work contributes: Researchers built TCR beta cDNA using 5'RACE template switching with UMIs. HCMV specificity was not established for the expanded NKG2C+ T cell clones.

The sequence was obtained from a man aged 50-60 years who received an inactivated influenza vaccine. V and J are TRBV5-1 and TRBJ2-2, with a tentative D call TRBD1 (6 bases). Sequenced here: PBMCs from blood, sampled on the day of vaccination. The CDR3 bases are TGCGCCAGCAGCTCATCCGGACAGACCACCGGGGAGCTGTTTTTT. This codes for CASSSSGQTTGELFF.